This TCR beta chain was recovered during a study of blood T cell repertoires in COVID-19. Background on the study: Donors in the United States, Italy and Spain gave samples during acute or convalescent COVID-19. Sources were T cells, B-cell-depleted T cells, or PBMCs; the material itself was cDNA or gDNA.

In the source study's methods: Amplified reference gene primers provided the basis for estimating nucleated cell counts. Profiled with immunoSEQ multiplex PCR; TCRdb holds only in-frame clones, not every one. D and trimming were read from the DNA, whereas the V and J calls and clone size are those reported in that table. The sample includes some 70,000 clones, around four fifths of them seen just once. With V trimmed by 0 bases and J by 8 bases, 5 bases remained unmatched. CDR3 length: 15 residues. Germline V gene data show CDR1 as MGHRA and CDR2 as YSYEKL. This TCR was recovered from a woman in her 50s with acute or convalescent COVID-19. Sample: peripheral blood. V gene TRBV4-1 combines with J gene TRBJ1-4; 8 bases map to TRBD1. For the CDR3, the DNA is TGCGCCAGCAGCCAAGAGGCAGGGGGCAGGGAAAAACTGTTTTTT. This translates into CASSQEAGGREKLFF.